The 12 T cell receptor beta chains below come from one sample, sequenced in a study of T cell responses to AZD1222 COVID-19 vaccine. Sequencing was performed with immunoSEQ multiplex PCR; in TCRdb, only in-frame clones are kept and a portion is missing. The sample has approximately 97,000 clones; about 88% are singletons. The sequencing used peripheral blood, collected on day 0 of AZD1222 vaccination. The source of these receptors is an adult in good health.

CDR3 sequence reads: CASSFYSYRASSNEKLFF. For the CDR3, the DNA is TGTGCCAGCAGCTTTTATTCGTACAGGGCCTCCTCTAATGAAAAACTGTTTTTT. The chain links TRBV7-9 to TRBJ1-4; D is perhaps TRBD1 (6 bases). The length of the CDR3 is 18 residues. The V end lost 3 bases, the J end lost 3 bases, and 20 bases lay between the germline ends. The V gene's germline CDR1 is SEHNR and CDR2 FQNEAQ (reference sequence).

This clone showed up just once. The V and J genes are TRBV30 and TRBJ1-5; 7 bases fit TRBD1. In germline, CDR1 is GTSNPN, CDR2 SVGIG (reference sequence). This CDR3 region has 15 residues. V trimming: 0 bases; J trimming: 4 bases; junction bases outside the gene matches: 6. This CDR3 reads CAWSVGTTGNQPQHF. The CDR3 nucleotides are TGTGCCTGGAGTGTGGGGACGACAGGGAATCAGCCCCAGCATTTT.

In this sample, this clone turned up a few times. The chain has TRBV7-7 and TRBJ2-5; TRBD1 agrees at 8 bases. CDR3 length equals 13 residues. The germline V gene has CDR1 SSHAT and CDR2 FNYEAQ (reference sequence). CDR3 nucleotide sequence: TGTGCTCTGAGCAGGGGGCTTCAAGAGACCCAGTACTTC. Encoded protein: CALSRGLQETQYF.

The chain combines TRBV4-1 with TRBJ1-6; unclear D gene. The V end was cut by 1 base, the J end by 10 bases, with 23 bases between. CDR1 is MGHRA, CDR2 YSYEKL, per germline. CDR3 size: 18 residues. CDR3 nucleotides: TGCGCCAGCAGCCAAGGAGGAGGAGACACCCGCGCCCAATCACCCCTCCACTTT. This codes for CASSQGGGDTRAQSPLHF.

The chain carries TRBV23-1 and TRBJ2-1, with 10 nucleotides matching TRBD1. TRBV23-1 is an ORF, and what it does is uncertain. V shed 2 bases, J shed 0 bases, and the junction held 7 bases outside the gene matches. The CDR3 extends over 18 amino acids. The CDR3 loop is CASSQDRQGASSYNEQFF. In nucleotides, the CDR3 is TGCGCCAGCAGTCAAGATCGACAGGGGGCTAGCTCCTACAATGAGCAGTTCTTC.

This clone was detected once. The chain uses TRBV6-2 or TRBV6-3 and TRBJ2-5, with 8 bases aligning to TRBD2. From germline, CDR1 is MNHEY and CDR2 SVGEGT. The V segment lost 3 bases and the J segment 3 bases; nucleotides outside the gene matches: 12. The CDR3 runs 17 residues. This CDR3 is CASSYEVSGSPEETQYF. CDR3 sequence (DNA): TGTGCCAGCAGTTATGAAGTAAGCGGGAGCCCAGAAGAGACCCAGTACTTC.

This clone was observed once. The V and J genes are TRBV6-1 and TRBJ2-7; TRBD2 matches at 9 bases. J was trimmed by 5 bases and V by 3 bases; bases with no gene match: 11. Germline CDR1 is MNHNS and CDR2 is SASEGT. This CDR3 is built from 16 residues. The CDR3 DNA follows: TGTGCCAGCAGTGAGAGCTTAGCGGGAGCTTCGAACGAGCAGTACTTC. Protein: CASSESLAGASNEQYF.

The chain uses TRBV29-1 and TRBJ2-2; 8 bases align to TRBD1. The CDR3 runs 15 residues. Trimming removed 7 bases from V and 1 base from J; junction bases left unmatched: 8. Per the germline V gene, CDR1 is SQVTM and CDR2 is ANQGSEA. CDR3 sequence (DNA): TGCAGCGGATTTGGACAGGGAGGGAACACCGGGGAGCTGTTTTTT. This gives the protein CSGFGQGGNTGELFF.

This clone was picked up a small number of times. The chain uses TRBV19 and TRBJ2-4, with D tentatively TRBD1 (5 bases). Germline CDR1 reads LNHDA; CDR2 reads SQIVND (reference sequence). This CDR3 has 15 residues. The V and J ends lost 5 bases and 1 base respectively, with 12 bases between them. CDR3 region: CASSPPGYAKNIQYF. For the CDR3, the DNA is TGTGCCAGTAGTCCCCCAGGGTATGCCAAAAACATTCAGTACTTC. Complete variable domain (other parts from reference TRBV19 and TRBJ2-4): DGGITQSPKYLFRKEGQNVTLSCEQNLNHDAMYWYRQDPGQGLRLIYYSQIVNDFQKGDIAEGYSVSREKKESFPLTVTSAQKNPTAFYLCASSPPGYAKNIQYFGAGTRLSVL.

This clone was detected only a few times. This sequence joins TRBV7-2 and TRBJ2-7, with D tentatively TRBD1 (6 bases). Trimming removed 5 bases from V and 2 bases from J, with 13 bases in between. The germline V gene encodes CDR1 SGHTA and CDR2 FQGNSA. This CDR3 region has 14 residues. The CDR3 DNA reads as TGTGCCAGCAGCACCAGGACAGCCCCCTACGAGCAGTACTTC. Translated, it gives CASSTRTAPYEQYF.

V is TRBV5-1 and J is TRBJ2-5; the D is unclear. This CDR3 has 13 amino acids. The V and J ends lost 0 bases and 3 bases respectively, with 6 bases between them. Per germline, CDR1 SGHRS and CDR2 YFSETQ. The CDR3 bases are TGCGCCAGCAGCTTGGGCGTGGAAGAGACCCAGTACTTC. Encoded protein: CASSLGVEETQYF.

The rearrangement uses TRBV5-1 and TRBJ2-7, with 11 bases that match TRBD1. CDR1 SGHRS and CDR2 YFSETQ come from the germline V gene. V lost 4 bases to trimming and J lost 6 bases; unmatched junction nucleotides: 6. CDR3 length: 14 residues. The CDR3 nucleotides read TGCGCCAGCAGCCCTGGGACAGGGGGACGCGAGCAGTACTTC. Its translation is CASSPGTGGREQYF.